This passage covers 6 T cell receptor beta chains from one sample sequenced in a study of neoadjuvant nivolumab and ipilimumab in lung cancer. Generated by immunoSEQ multiplex PCR, the TCRdb table keeps only in-frame clones and is missing some. The sample holds around 13,000 clones, less than 75% seen once. Sample: peripheral blood, taken after neoadjuvant nivolumab, alone or with ipilimumab, at or shortly before surgery. The receptors shown here come from an adult with non-small cell lung cancer.

This rearrangement joins TRBV18 to TRBJ2-2; D remains ambiguous. The CDR3 covers 17 residues. Germline loops: CDR1 KGHSH, CDR2 LQKENI. V was clipped by 3 bases and J by 1 base, with 15 bases between them. CDR3 loop: CASSPAITEQNTGELFF. CDR3 coding DNA: TGTGCCAGCTCACCTGCGATCACAGAACAGAACACCGGGGAGCTGTTTTTT.

The chain combines TRBV11-3 with TRBJ1-1; no clear D. Trimming shortened V by 4 bases and J by 4 bases, and 16 bases separated the two germline ends. The CDR3 loop spans 15 amino acids. Looked up from germline, CDR1 is SGHNT and CDR2 is YENEEA. Written as DNA, the CDR3 is TGTGCCAGCAGCTATTGGGCAGTCAGCCGCACTGAAGCTTTCTTT. It is translated as CASSYWAVSRTEAFF.

The chain has TRBV7-9 and TRBJ2-5; a possible D gene is TRBD2 (6 bases). In germline, CDR1 is SEHNR, CDR2 FQNEAQ (reference sequence). The CDR3 has 15 residues. Trimming cost V 1 base and J 4 bases, with 13 bases left between them. CDR3 DNA: TGTGCCAGCAGCTTAGATTCGGGACTGATAGAGACCCAGTACTTC. Translating gives CASSLDSGLIETQYF.

The chain joins TRBV19 to TRBJ1-2, with 10 positions matching TRBD1. From germline, CDR1 is LNHDA and CDR2 SQIVND (reference sequence). V lost 0 bases and J lost 9; bases outside the gene matches: 7. The CDR3 extends over 15 amino acids. The CDR3 protein is CASSIDLVTGGSYTF. DNA for the CDR3: TGTGCCAGTAGTATAGATCTGGTGACAGGGGGCAGCTACACCTTC.

V and J are TRBV5-1 and TRBJ2-3; D is uncertain. This CDR3 has 14 amino acids. Deletions cut 4 bases from V and 2 bases from J, with 11 bases between. Germline CDR1 and CDR2: SGHRS and YFSETQ. The CDR3 loop is CASSATRNTDTQYF. CDR3 sequence (DNA): TGCGCCAGCAGCGCGACACGAAACACAGATACGCAGTATTTT.

CDR3 coding DNA: TGCGCCAGCAGCAGGACAGGAGACGGAACTGAAGCTTTCTTT. As protein: CASSRTGDGTEAFF. The chain couples TRBV5-1 to TRBJ1-1, with TRBD1 matching over 7 bases. V lost 4 bases, J lost 5 bases, and 8 bases stayed unmatched. CDR1 is SGHRS, CDR2 YFSETQ, per germline. The CDR3 is 14 amino acids.